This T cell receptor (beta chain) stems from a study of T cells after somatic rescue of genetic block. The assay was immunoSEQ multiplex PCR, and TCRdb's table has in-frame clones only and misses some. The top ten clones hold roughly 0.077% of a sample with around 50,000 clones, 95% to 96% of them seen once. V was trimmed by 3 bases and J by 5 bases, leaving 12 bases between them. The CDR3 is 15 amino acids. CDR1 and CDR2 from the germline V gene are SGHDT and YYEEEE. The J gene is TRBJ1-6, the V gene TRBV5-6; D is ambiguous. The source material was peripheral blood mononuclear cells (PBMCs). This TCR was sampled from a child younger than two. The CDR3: CASSSIVGHNSPLHF. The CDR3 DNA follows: TGTGCCAGCAGCTCCATTGTCGGGCATAATTCACCCCTCCACTTT.